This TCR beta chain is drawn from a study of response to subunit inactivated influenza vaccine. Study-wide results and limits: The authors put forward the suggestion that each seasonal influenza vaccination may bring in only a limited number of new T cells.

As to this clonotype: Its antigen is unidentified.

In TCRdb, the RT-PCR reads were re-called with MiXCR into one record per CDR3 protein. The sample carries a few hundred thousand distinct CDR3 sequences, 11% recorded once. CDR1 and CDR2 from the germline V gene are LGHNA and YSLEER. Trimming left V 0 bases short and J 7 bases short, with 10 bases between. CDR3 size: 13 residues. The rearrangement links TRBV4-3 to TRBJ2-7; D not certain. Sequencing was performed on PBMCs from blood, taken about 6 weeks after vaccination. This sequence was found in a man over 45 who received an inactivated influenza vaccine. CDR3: CASSQDLGWEQYF. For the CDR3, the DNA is TGCGCCAGCAGCCAAGATTTGGGATGGGAGCAGTACTTC.